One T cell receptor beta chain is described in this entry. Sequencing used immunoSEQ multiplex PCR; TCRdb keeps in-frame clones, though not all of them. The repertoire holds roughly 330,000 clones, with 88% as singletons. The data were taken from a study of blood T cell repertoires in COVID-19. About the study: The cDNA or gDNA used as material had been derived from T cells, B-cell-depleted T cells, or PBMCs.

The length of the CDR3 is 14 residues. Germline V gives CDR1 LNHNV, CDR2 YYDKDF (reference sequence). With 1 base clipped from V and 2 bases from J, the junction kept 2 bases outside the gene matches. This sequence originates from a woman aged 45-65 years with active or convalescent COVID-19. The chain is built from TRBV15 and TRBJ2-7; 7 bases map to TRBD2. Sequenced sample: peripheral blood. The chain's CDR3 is CATSRVAGAYEQYF. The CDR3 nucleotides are TGTGCCACCAGCAGAGTTGCGGGGGCCTACGAGCAGTACTTC.